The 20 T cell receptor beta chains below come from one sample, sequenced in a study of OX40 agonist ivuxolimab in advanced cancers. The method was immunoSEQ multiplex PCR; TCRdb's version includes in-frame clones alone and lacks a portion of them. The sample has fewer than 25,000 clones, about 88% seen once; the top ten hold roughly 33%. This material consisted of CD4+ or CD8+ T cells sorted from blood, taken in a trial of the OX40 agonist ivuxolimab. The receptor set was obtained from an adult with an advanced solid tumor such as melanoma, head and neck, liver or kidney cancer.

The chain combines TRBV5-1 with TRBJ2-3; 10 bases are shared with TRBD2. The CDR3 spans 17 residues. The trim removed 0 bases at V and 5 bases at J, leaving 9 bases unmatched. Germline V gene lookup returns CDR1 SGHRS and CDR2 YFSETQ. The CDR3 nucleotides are TGCGCCAGCAGCTTGGGGGTCGCTAGCGGGGGCCTAGATACGCAGTATTTT. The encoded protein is CASSLGVASGGLDTQYF.

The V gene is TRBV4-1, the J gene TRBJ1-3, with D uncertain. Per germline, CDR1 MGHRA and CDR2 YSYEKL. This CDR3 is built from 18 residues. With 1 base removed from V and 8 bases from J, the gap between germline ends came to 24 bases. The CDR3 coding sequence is TGCGCCAGCAGCCAAGCACCACCCGGGCTGCCGCTTATGGACACCATATATTTT. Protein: CASSQAPPGLPLMDTIYF.

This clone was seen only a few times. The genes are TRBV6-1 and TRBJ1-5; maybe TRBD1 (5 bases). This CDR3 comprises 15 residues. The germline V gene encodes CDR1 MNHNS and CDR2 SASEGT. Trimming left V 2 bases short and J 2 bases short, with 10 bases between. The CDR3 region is CASSEYGARNQPQHF. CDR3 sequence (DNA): TGTGCCAGCAGTGAATATGGGGCTCGCAATCAGCCCCAGCATTTT.

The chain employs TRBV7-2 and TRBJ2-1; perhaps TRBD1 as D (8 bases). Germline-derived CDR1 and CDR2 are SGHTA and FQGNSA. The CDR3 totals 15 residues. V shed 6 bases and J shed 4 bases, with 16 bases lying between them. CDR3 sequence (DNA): TGTGCCAGCAGGCCTACAGGGGGGGCGTACAATGAGCAGTTCTTC. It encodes CASRPTGGAYNEQFF.

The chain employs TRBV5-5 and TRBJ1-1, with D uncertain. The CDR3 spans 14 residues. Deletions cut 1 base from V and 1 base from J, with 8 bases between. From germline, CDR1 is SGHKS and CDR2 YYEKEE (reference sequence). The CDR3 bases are TGTGCCAGCAGCTTGCAACAGAGGAACACTGAAGCTTTCTTT. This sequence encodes CASSLQQRNTEAFF.

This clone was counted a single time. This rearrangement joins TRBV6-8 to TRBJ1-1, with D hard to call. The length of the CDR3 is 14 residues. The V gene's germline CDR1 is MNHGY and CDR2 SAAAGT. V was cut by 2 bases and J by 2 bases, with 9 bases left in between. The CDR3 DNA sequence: TGTGCCAGCAGTTACCCCAGGCCAAACACTGAAGCTTTCTTT. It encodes CASSYPRPNTEAFF.

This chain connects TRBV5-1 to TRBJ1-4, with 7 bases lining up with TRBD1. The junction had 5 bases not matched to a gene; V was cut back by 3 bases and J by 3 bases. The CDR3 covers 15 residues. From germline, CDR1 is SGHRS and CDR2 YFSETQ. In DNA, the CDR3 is TGCGCCAGCAGCTGGACCGGGACAGCTAATGAAAAACTGTTTTTT. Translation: CASSWTGTANEKLFF.

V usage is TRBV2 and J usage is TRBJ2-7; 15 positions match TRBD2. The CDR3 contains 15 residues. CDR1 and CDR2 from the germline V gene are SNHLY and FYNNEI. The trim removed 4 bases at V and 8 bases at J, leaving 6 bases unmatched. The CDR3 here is CASSGTSGRAKKQYF. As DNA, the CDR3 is TGTGCCAGCAGTGGGACTAGCGGGAGGGCCAAAAAGCAGTACTTC.

The CDR3 sequence: CASSTPGLPYGYTF. CDR3 sequence (DNA): TGTGCCAGTAGTACCCCAGGGCTACCCTATGGCTACACCTTC. V is TRBV19 and J is TRBJ1-2; D perhaps matches TRBD1 (5 bases). The CDR3 runs to 14 residues. The germline gives CDR1 LNHDA, CDR2 SQIVND (reference sequence). The V and J ends lost 4 bases and 4 bases respectively, with 13 bases between them.

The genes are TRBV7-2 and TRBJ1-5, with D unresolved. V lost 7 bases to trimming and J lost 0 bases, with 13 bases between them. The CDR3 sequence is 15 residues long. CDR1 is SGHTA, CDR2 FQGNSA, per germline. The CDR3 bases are TGTGCCAGCACCATAGTGGTTAATAGCAATCAGCCCCAGCATTTT. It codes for CASTIVVNSNQPQHF.

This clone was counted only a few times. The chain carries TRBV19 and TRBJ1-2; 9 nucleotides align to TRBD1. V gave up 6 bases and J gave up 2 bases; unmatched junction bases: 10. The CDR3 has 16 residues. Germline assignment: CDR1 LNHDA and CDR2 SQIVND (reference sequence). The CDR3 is CASRNIRDRANYGYTF. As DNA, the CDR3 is TGTGCCAGTAGAAATATCCGGGACAGGGCCAACTATGGCTACACCTTC.

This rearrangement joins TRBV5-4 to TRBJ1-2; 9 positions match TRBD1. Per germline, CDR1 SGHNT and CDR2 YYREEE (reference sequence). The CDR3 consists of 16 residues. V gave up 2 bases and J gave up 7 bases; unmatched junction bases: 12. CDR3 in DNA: TGTGCCAGCAGCTTTCGTTGGGACAGGGCGGGTATTGGCTACACCTTC. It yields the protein CASSFRWDRAGIGYTF. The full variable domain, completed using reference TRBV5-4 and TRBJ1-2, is ETGVTQSPTHLIKTRGQQVTLRCSSQSGHNTVSWYQQALGQGPQFIFQYYREEENGRGNFPPRFSGLQFPNYSSELNVNALELDDSALYLCASSFRWDRAGIGYTFGSGTRLTVV.

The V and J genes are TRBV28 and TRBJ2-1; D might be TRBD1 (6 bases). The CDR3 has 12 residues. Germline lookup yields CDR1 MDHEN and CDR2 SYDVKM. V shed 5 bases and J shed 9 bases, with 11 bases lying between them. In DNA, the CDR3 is TGTGCCAGCAGTACAGGGCACGGTGAGCAGTTCTTC. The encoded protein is CASSTGHGEQFF.

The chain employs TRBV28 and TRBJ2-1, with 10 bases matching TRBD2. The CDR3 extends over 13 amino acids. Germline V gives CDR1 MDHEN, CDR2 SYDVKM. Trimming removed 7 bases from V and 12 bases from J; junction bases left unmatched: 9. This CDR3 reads CASTPSGGQGQFF. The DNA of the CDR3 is TGTGCCAGCACTCCTAGCGGGGGTCAGGGGCAGTTCTTC.

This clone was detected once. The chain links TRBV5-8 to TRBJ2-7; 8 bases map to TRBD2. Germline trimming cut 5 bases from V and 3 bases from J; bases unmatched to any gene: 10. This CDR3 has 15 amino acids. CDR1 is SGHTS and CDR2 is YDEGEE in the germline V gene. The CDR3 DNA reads TGTGCCAGCAGGTCCCCCGGGGGGGGCCGCTACGAGCAGTACTTC. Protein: CASRSPGGGRYEQYF.

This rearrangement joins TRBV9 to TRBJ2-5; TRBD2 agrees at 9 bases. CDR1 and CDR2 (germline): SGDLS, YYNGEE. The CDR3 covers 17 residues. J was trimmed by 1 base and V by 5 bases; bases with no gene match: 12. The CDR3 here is CASSGGLAGPAQETQYF. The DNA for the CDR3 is TGTGCCAGCAGTGGGGGGCTAGCGGGGCCGGCCCAAGAGACCCAGTACTTC.

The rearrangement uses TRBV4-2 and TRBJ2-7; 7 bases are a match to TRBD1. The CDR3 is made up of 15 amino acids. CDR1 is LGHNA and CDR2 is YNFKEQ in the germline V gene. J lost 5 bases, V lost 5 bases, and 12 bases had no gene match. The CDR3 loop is CASSSDRAPRNEQYF. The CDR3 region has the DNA TGTGCCAGCAGCTCTGACAGGGCCCCTCGGAACGAGCAGTACTTC.

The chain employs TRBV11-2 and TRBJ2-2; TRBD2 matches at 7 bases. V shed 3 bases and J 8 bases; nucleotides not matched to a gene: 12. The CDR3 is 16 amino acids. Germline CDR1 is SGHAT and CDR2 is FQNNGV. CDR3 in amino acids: CASSFLAWRGRGELFF. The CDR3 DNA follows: TGTGCCAGCAGCTTCCTGGCCTGGCGGGGGAGAGGGGAGCTGTTTTTT.

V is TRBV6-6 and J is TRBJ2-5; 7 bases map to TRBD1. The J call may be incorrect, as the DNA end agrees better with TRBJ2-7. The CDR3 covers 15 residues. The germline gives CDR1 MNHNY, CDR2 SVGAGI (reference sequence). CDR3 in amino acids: CASSYQGVQGYEQYF. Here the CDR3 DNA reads TGTGCCAGCAGTTACCAGGGGGTTCAAGGATACGAGCAGTACTTC.

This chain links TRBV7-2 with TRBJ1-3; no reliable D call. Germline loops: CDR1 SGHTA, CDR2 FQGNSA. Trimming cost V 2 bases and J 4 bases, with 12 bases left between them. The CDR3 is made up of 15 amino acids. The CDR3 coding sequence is TGTGCCAGCAGCTTAAGTGGGGTGGGGGGAAACACCATATATTTT. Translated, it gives CASSLSGVGGNTIYF.